Shown below are 26 T cell receptor beta chains from a single sample sequenced in a study of blood T cell repertoires in COVID-19. Clones were read by immunoSEQ multiplex PCR, and TCRdb kept only the in-frame ones, dropping some. This sample has about 220,000 clones, with under 90% found just once. Sequencing was performed on PBMCs or T cells enriched from blood (not recorded which). The receptors were sampled from a woman aged 55-70 years who had recovered from COVID-19.

This clone was seen more than once but under ten times. The gene calls are TRBV9 and TRBJ1-1; D is undetermined. The CDR3 totals 14 residues. V was pared by 0 bases and J by 1 base, with 7 bases between. CDR1 SGDLS and CDR2 YYNGEE come from the germline V gene. The CDR3 nucleotides are TGTGCCAGCAGCGTAGTTCCGGGGAACACTGAAGCTTTCTTT. It specifies CASSVVPGNTEAFF.

The V call is TRBV7-6, the J call TRBJ2-1, with unresolved D. Germline V gives CDR1 SGHVS, CDR2 FNYEAQ. Trimming pared 8 bases from V and 13 bases from J, leaving 12 bases between. CDR3 length: 10 residues. CDR3 protein: CASGPPLQFF. In DNA, the CDR3 is TGTGCCAGCGGCCCTCCCCTCCAGTTCTTC. Using reference TRBV7-6 and TRBJ2-1 for the parts outside the CDR3, the full variable domain is GAGVSQSPRYKVTKRGQDVALRCDPISGHVSLYWYRQALGQGPEFLTYFNYEAQQDKSGLPNDRFSAERPEGSISTLTIQRTEQRDSAMYRCASGPPLQFFGPGTRLTVL.

The chain is built from TRBV4-2 and TRBJ2-3; 16 nucleotides line up with TRBD2. After removal of 5 bases from V and 4 bases from J, the junction contained 9 bases not matched to a gene. The CDR3 runs to 18 residues. CDR1 is LGHNA and CDR2 is YNFKEQ in the germline V gene. The CDR3 DNA reads TGTGCCAGCAGCAAGGGGACTAGCGGGGGGGGAGTGTCAGATACGCAGTATTTT. It encodes CASSKGTSGGGVSDTQYF.

The gene calls are TRBV18 and TRBJ1-2; D uncertain. The germline V gene encodes CDR1 KGHSH and CDR2 LQKENI. Trimming cost V 0 bases and J 1 base, with 12 bases left between them. There are 16 residues in the CDR3. Here the CDR3 DNA reads TGTGCCAGCTCACCACCGAGGTCACCGGTTAACTATGGCTACACCTTC. Protein: CASSPPRSPVNYGYTF.

This chain uses TRBV12-3 or TRBV12-4 with TRBJ2-7; possibly TRBD2 for D (5 bases). V was trimmed by 5 bases and J by 0 bases, leaving 8 bases between them. The CDR3 consists of 13 residues. The CDR3: CASSHSDSYEQYF. The CDR3 bases are TGTGCCAGCAGTCATAGCGACTCCTACGAGCAGTACTTC.

This chain links TRBV14 with TRBJ1-2; 9 positions match TRBD1. CDR3 length: 17 amino acids. The germline CDR1 and CDR2 sequences are SGHDN and FVKESK. With V trimmed by 0 bases and J by 4 bases, 9 bases remained unmatched. The CDR3 spells CASSQDATLTGGYGYTF. The CDR3 region has the DNA TGTGCCAGCAGCCAAGATGCCACGCTGACAGGGGGCTATGGCTACACCTTC. The variable domain in full, with the rest retrieved from reference TRBV14 and TRBJ1-2, is EAGVTQFPSHSVIEKGQTVTLRCDPISGHDNLYWYRRVMGKEIKFLLHFVKESKQDESGMPNNRFLAERTGGTYSTLKVQPAELEDSGVYFCASSQDATLTGGYGYTFGSGTRLTVV.

The J gene is TRBJ2-1, the V gene TRBV6-1; D is undetermined. Germline assignment: CDR1 MNHNS and CDR2 SASEGT. The CDR3 totals 12 residues. Trimming cost V 2 bases and J 7 bases, with 6 bases left between them. The CDR3 is CASSERRNEQFF. The CDR3 bases are TGTGCCAGCAGTGAACGGCGGAATGAGCAGTTCTTC.

The chain joins TRBV28 to TRBJ2-7, with D uncertain. Germline values: CDR1 MDHEN, CDR2 SYDVKM. V lost 3 bases to trimming and J lost 7 bases, with 10 bases between them. The CDR3 spans 12 residues. As DNA, the CDR3 is TGTGCCAGCAGTTTCGATACTCCTGAGCAGTACTTC. This sequence encodes CASSFDTPEQYF.

This clone appeared a single time. J is TRBJ2-4 and V is TRBV2; TRBD2 aligns across 13 bases. V dropped 5 bases and J dropped 11; count of bases not matched to a gene: 3. Germline CDR1 and CDR2: SNHLY and FYNNEI. The CDR3 length is 13 residues. CDR3 sequence reads: CASSPGLAGVQYF. The CDR3 nucleotides read TGTGCCAGCAGTCCCGGACTAGCGGGAGTTCAGTACTTC.

This clone has a single count. The chain employs TRBV7-2 and TRBJ2-4; no definite D call. The CDR3 has 16 residues. The germline gives CDR1 SGHTA, CDR2 FQGNSA. The V end lost 0 bases, the J end lost 1 base, and 10 bases lay between the germline ends. Here the CDR3 DNA reads TGTGCCAGCAGCTTAGCGTGGCTCCCGGCCAAAAACATTCAGTACTTC. The encoded protein is CASSLAWLPAKNIQYF.

The gene calls are TRBV6-2 or TRBV6-3 and TRBJ1-5; D call uncertain. With 5 bases removed from V and 7 bases from J, the gap between germline ends came to 9 bases. Germline V gene lookup returns CDR1 MNHEY and CDR2 SVGEGT. This CDR3 has 12 amino acids. The CDR3 nucleotides read TGTGCCAGCAGTACCCCAGGACAGCCCCAGCATTTT. Residues: CASSTPGQPQHF.

The V gene is TRBV5-1, the J gene TRBJ1-6; 9 bases are shared with TRBD1. J gave up 10 bases and V 4 bases, and 9 bases lay outside the gene matches. The CDR3 runs to 15 residues. Germline V gene data show CDR1 as SGHRS and CDR2 as YFSETQ. In DNA form, the CDR3 reads TGCGCCAGCAGCACTGGGGACAGGGATTCATCACCCCTCCACTTT. Translation gives CASSTGDRDSSPLHF.

J is TRBJ1-2 and V is TRBV11-2, with TRBD1 as a possible D gene (6 bases). The CDR3 totals 15 residues. The ends were cut back, 0 bases at V and 5 bases at J, with 13 bases in the middle. Germline loops: CDR1 SGHAT, CDR2 FQNNGV. CDR3 DNA: TGTGCCAGCAGCTTAGAATCAACAGGGTGGTATGGCTACACCTTC. Amino acid sequence: CASSLESTGWYGYTF.

The chain employs TRBV29-1 and TRBJ2-1; 9 positions match TRBD2. CDR1 SQVTM and CDR2 ANQGSEA come from the germline V gene. This CDR3 contains 13 residues. V was clipped by 7 bases and J by 7 bases; unmatched bases: 8. The CDR3 nucleotides are TGCAGCGCGAGCGGGAGGTCCTCTAATGAGCAGTTCTTC. Amino acid sequence: CSASGRSSNEQFF.

Remarks on this clone: The junction differs from germline at one of its ends, possibly a read error. The rearrangement uses TRBV5-5 and TRBJ2-7; the match to TRBD1 covers 7 bases. The CDR3 contains 13 residues. CDR1 and CDR2 (germline): SGHKS, YYEKEE (reference sequence). The chain's CDR3 is CASSLEPRDSRSF. CDR3 nucleotides: TGTGCCAGCAGCTTGGAGCCCCGGGACAGTCGATCCTTC. The whole variable domain, remainder taken from reference TRBV5-5 and TRBJ2-7, is DAGVTQSPTHLIKTRGQQVTLRCSPISGHKSVSWYQQVLGQGPQFIFQYYEKEERGRGNFPDRFSARQFPNYSSELNVNALLLGDSALYLCASSLEPRDSRSFGPGTRLTVT.

The gene calls are TRBV3-1 (or the pseudogene TRBV3-2) and TRBJ2-1; possibly TRBD1 for D (5 bases). Germline CDR1 and CDR2: LGHDT and YNNKEL (reference sequence). V was trimmed by 1 base and J by 8 bases, leaving 9 bases between them. The length of the CDR3 is 13 residues. The CDR3 DNA sequence: TGTGCCAGCAGCCAAGGGGGCTTCTATGAGCAGTTCTTC. As protein: CASSQGGFYEQFF.

CDR3 sequence reads: CASSEQGHDYEQYF. Here the CDR3 DNA reads TGCGCCAGCAGTGAACAGGGCCACGACTACGAGCAGTACTTC. The V and J genes are TRBV10-2 and TRBJ2-7, with D tentatively TRBD1 (6 bases). Trimming removed 3 bases at V and 3 bases at J, with 12 bases between. This CDR3 has 14 residues. Germline assignment: CDR1 WSHSY and CDR2 SAAADI.

In its sample, this clone was seen once. The chain employs TRBV19 and TRBJ2-1; 7 nucleotides align to TRBD2. J lost 0 bases, V lost 0 bases, and 5 bases had no gene match. The CDR3 loop spans 17 amino acids. The V gene's germline CDR1 is LNHDA and CDR2 SQIVND (reference sequence). The CDR3: CASSIDRGTTSYNEQFF. CDR3 DNA sequence: TGTGCCAGTAGTATAGATCGTGGGACTACCTCCTACAATGAGCAGTTCTTC.

The chain has TRBV11-2 and TRBJ2-2, with 8 bases aligning to TRBD1. V was clipped by 6 bases and J by 1 base; unmatched bases: 4. CDR1 SGHAT and CDR2 FQNNGV come from the germline V gene. The CDR3 consists of 15 residues. The CDR3 here is CASRPGTGNTGELFF. CDR3 DNA: TGTGCCAGCAGACCCGGGACAGGGAACACCGGGGAGCTGTTTTTT.

This rearrangement joins TRBV6-6 to TRBJ1-1; the match to TRBD1 covers 7 bases. Germline V gives CDR1 MNHNY, CDR2 SVGAGI (reference sequence). J lost 7 bases, V lost 7 bases, and 15 bases had no gene match. The CDR3 has 15 amino acids. The CDR3 bases are TGTGCCAGCACCGCGGGGCAGGGGGTATTGGGTGAAGCTTTCTTT. Its translation is CASTAGQGVLGEAFF.

The chain carries TRBV30 and TRBJ1-1; D unclear. Germline CDR1 and CDR2: GTSNPN and SVGIG (reference sequence). The CDR3 is 12 residues long. V lost 2 bases and J 1 base, leaving 5 bases between the germline ends. In DNA, the CDR3 is TGTGCCTGGAGTCGGGAGAACACTGAAGCTTTCTTT. It translates to CAWSRENTEAFF.

V is TRBV4-2 and J is TRBJ2-7; 10 nucleotides match TRBD1. Germline lookup yields CDR1 LGHNA and CDR2 YNFKEQ. The V gene end was trimmed by 0 bases and the J gene end by 5 bases; junction bases not matched to a gene: 1. This CDR3 is 14 amino acids long. The CDR3 loop reads CASSQEDRGDEQYF. Here the CDR3 DNA reads TGTGCCAGCAGCCAAGAGGACAGGGGGGACGAGCAGTACTTC.

The V call is TRBV7-8, the J call TRBJ2-5; D may be TRBD1 (5 bases). The CDR3 has 15 residues. Germline values: CDR1 SGHVS, CDR2 FQNEAQ. V lost 2 bases and J 4 bases, leaving 14 bases between the germline ends. CDR3: CASSLNSQRGETQYF. CDR3 DNA sequence: TGTGCCAGCAGCTTAAATTCCCAAAGGGGAGAGACCCAGTACTTC.

This clone showed up just a few times. This sequence joins TRBV18 and TRBJ1-2; no firm D call. V lost 6 bases and J 2 bases, leaving 16 bases between the germline ends. This CDR3 has 15 residues. The germline V gene encodes CDR1 KGHSH and CDR2 LQKENI. CDR3 nucleotide sequence: TGTGCCAGCTCTCCCCAGAGGGAGCCGAACTATGGCTACACCTTC. As protein: CASSPQREPNYGYTF.

The chain recombines TRBV13 with TRBJ1-5; 9 positions agree with TRBD1. The germline gives CDR1 PRHDT, CDR2 FYEKMQ (reference sequence). The CDR3 sequence is 14 residues long. Trimming at V came to 0 bases and at J to 7 bases, leaving 1 base not matched to a gene. CDR3 sequence reads: CASSLGGQGQPQHF. DNA for the CDR3: TGTGCCAGCAGCTTAGGGGGACAGGGCCAGCCCCAGCATTTT.

This clone has just a few counts. The rearrangement joins TRBV19 to TRBJ2-7; perhaps TRBD2 as D (6 bases). Germline values: CDR1 LNHDA, CDR2 SQIVND (reference sequence). Trimming pared 1 base from V and 4 bases from J, leaving 14 bases between. The CDR3 is made up of 15 amino acids. CDR3 sequence: CASSIVGREAYEQYF. The DNA for the CDR3 is TGTGCCAGTAGTATAGTTGGCAGGGAGGCATACGAGCAGTACTTC. Filled out from reference TRBV19 and TRBJ2-7, the complete variable domain reads DGGITQSPKYLFRKEGQNVTLSCEQNLNHDAMYWYRQDPGQGLRLIYYSQIVNDFQKGDIAEGYSVSREKKESFPLTVTSAQKNPTAFYLCASSIVGREAYEQYFGPGTRLTVT.